The 3 T cell receptor beta chains below were found in one sample sequenced in a study of Ad26.COV2.S vaccination and SARS-CoV-2 variants. Treatment here: some 20 received Ad26.COV2.S at low or high dose, single or two shots; a few received placebo; per-sample allocation not given. Sampling occurred on day 63 after the first vaccine or placebo injection. TCRdb's copy holds only in-frame clones and misses some; the assay was immunoSEQ multiplex PCR. The sample contains 200,000 to 300,000 clones, approximately 88% of which appear only once. Sequencing was performed on peripheral blood, taken in a trial of Ad26.COV2.S vaccine versus placebo. The origin of the receptors is a person aged 18-60 years who received the Ad26.COV2.S COVID-19 vaccine or a placebo.

V usage is TRBV11-2 and J usage is TRBJ1-4; 7 nucleotides line up with TRBD1. Germline CDR1 and CDR2: SGHAT and FQNNGV. The CDR3 has 14 amino acids. V dropped 3 bases and J dropped 8; count of bases not matched to a gene: 6. For the CDR3, the DNA is TGTGCCAGCAGCTTGATGACAGGGTGGGAAAAACTGTTTTTT. Translation gives CASSLMTGWEKLFF.

This chain uses TRBV6-6 with TRBJ1-2; tentatively, D is TRBD1 (6 bases). Trimming removed 4 bases at V and 8 bases at J, with 17 bases between. The CDR3 length is 14 residues. Germline V gives CDR1 MNHNY, CDR2 SVGAGI (reference sequence). The DNA of the CDR3 is TGTGCCAGCAGTTTAACTTTACAGGGTAACGGCTACACCTTC. Encoded protein: CASSLTLQGNGYTF.

CDR3 region: CASSASGTTNTEAFF. The CDR3 region has the DNA TGTGCCAGCAGTGCCTCCGGGACGACGAACACTGAAGCTTTCTTT. The chain combines TRBV25-1 with TRBJ1-1, with TRBD1 as a possible D gene (5 bases). CDR3 length equals 15 residues. The V gene's germline CDR1 is MGHDK and CDR2 SYGVNS. The V end was cut by 4 bases, the J end by 1 base, with 13 bases between.